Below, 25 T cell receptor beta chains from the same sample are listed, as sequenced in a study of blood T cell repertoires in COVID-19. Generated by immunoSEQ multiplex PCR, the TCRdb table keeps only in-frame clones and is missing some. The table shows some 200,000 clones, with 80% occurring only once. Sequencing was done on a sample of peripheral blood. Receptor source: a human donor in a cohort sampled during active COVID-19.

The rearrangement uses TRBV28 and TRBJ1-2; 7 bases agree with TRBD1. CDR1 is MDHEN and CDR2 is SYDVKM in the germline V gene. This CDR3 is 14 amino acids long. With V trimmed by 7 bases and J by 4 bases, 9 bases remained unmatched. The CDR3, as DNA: TGTGCCAGCACCCGAACAGGGGTCGCCTATGGCTACACCTTC. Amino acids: CASTRTGVAYGYTF.

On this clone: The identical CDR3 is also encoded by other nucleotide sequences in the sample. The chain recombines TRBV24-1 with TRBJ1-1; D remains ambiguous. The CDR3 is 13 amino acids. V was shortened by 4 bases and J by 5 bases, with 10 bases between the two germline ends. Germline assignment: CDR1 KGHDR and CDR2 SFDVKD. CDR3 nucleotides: TGTGCCACCAGTGACCCAGGAAGGACTGAAGCTTTCTTT. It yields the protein CATSDPGRTEAFF.

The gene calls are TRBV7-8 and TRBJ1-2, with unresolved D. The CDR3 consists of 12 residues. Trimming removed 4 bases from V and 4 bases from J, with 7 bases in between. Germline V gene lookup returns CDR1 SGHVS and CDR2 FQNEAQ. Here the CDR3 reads CASSSRGYGYTF. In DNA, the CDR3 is TGTGCCAGCAGCTCCCGGGGCTATGGCTACACCTTC. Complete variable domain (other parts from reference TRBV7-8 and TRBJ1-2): GAGVSQSPRYKVAKRGQDVALRCDPISGHVSLFWYQQALGQGPEFLTYFQNEAQLDKSGLPSDRFFAERPEGSVSTLKIQRTQQEDSAVYLCASSSRGYGYTFGSGTRLTVV.

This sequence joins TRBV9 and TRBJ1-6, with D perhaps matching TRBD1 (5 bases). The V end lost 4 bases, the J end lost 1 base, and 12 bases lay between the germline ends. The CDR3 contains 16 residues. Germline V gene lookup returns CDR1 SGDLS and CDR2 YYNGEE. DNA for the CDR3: TGTGCCAGCAGCCTCCTAGACAGTTCCTATAATTCACCCCTCCACTTT. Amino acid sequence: CASSLLDSSYNSPLHF.

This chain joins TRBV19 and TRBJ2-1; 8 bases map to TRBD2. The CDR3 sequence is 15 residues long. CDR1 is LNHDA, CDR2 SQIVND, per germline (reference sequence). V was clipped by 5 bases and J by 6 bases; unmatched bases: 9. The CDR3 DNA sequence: TGTGCCAGTAGTCACGGGACTAGAGGTAGCAATGAGCAGTTCTTC. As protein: CASSHGTRGSNEQFF.

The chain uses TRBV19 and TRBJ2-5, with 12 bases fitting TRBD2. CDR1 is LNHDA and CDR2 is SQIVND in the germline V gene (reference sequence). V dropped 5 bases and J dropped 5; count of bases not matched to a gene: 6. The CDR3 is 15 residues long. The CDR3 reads CASSLTSGRGETQYF. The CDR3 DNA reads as TGTGCCAGTAGTCTGACTAGCGGGAGAGGTGAGACCCAGTACTTC.

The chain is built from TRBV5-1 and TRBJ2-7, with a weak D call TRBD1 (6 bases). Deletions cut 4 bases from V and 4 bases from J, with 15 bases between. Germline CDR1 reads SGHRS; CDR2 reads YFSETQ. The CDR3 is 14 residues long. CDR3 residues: CASSNRDTTYEQYF. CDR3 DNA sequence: TGCGCCAGCAGCAACCGGGACACCACATACGAGCAGTACTTC.

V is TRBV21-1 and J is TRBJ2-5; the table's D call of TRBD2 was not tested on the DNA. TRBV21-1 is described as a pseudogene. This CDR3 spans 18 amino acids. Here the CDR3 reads CASSKVGLAGGLQETQYF. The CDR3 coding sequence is TGTGCCAGCAGCAAGGTGGGACTAGCGGGGGGCCTTCAAGAGACCCAGTACTTC.

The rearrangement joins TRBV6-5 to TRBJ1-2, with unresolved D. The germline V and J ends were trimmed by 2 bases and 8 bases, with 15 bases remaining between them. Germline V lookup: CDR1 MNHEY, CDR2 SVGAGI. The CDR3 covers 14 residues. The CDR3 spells CASSYRTKREGYTF. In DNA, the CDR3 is TGTGCCAGCAGTTACCGGACTAAACGGGAGGGCTACACCTTC.

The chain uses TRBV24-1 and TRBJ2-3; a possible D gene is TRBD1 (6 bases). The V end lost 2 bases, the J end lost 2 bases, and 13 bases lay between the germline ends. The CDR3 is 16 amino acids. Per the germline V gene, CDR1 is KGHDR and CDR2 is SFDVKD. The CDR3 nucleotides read TGTGCCACCAGTGATTGGACGGGACACAACACAGATACGCAGTATTTT. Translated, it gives CATSDWTGHNTDTQYF.

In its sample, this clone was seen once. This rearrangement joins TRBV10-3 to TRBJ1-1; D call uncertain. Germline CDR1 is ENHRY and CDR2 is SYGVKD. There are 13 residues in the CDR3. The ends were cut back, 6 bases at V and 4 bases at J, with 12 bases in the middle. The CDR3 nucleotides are TGTGCCATCAGCCCCAGAGGCACCACTGAAGCTTTCTTT. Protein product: CAISPRGTTEAFF.

The CDR3: CASSSERYTGELFF. The CDR3 DNA is TGTGCCAGCAGCTCCGAGCGATACACCGGGGAGCTGTTTTTT. The rearrangement links TRBV5-4 to TRBJ2-2; D not certain. Between the trimmed V and J ends, which lost 3 bases and 3 bases, there was a span of 9 bases. CDR1 and CDR2 from the germline V gene are SGHNT and YYREEE (reference sequence). CDR3 length: 14 residues. The variable domain in full, with the rest retrieved from reference TRBV5-4 and TRBJ2-2, is ETGVTQSPTHLIKTRGQQVTLRCSSQSGHNTVSWYQQALGQGPQFIFQYYREEENGRGNFPPRFSGLQFPNYSSELNVNALELDDSALYLCASSSERYTGELFFGEGSRLTVL.

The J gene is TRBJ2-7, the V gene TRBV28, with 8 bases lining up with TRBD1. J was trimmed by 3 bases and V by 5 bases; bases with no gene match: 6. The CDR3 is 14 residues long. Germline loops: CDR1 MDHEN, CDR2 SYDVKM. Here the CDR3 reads CASSPIGQGYEQYF. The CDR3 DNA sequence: TGTGCCAGCAGTCCTATTGGACAGGGCTACGAGCAGTACTTC.

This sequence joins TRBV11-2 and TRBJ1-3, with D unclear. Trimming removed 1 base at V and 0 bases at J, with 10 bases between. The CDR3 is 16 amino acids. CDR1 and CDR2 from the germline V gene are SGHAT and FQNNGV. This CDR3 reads CASSLAPPSSGNTIYF. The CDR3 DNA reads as TGTGCCAGCAGCTTAGCCCCTCCTAGCTCTGGAAACACCATATATTTT.

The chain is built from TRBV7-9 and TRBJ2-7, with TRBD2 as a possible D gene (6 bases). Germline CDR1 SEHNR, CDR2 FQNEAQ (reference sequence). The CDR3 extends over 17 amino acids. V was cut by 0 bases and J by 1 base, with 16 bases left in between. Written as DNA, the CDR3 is TGTGCCAGCAGCTTAGCTTATCAGGAGGGACTGTCCTACGAGCAGTACTTC. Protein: CASSLAYQEGLSYEQYF.

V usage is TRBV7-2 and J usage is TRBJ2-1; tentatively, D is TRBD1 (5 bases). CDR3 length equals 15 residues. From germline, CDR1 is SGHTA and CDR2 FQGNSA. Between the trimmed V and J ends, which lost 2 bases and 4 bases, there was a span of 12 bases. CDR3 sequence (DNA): TGTGCCAGCAGCTTAAGAAGGGGCCCGTACAATGAGCAGTTCTTC. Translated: CASSLRRGPYNEQFF.

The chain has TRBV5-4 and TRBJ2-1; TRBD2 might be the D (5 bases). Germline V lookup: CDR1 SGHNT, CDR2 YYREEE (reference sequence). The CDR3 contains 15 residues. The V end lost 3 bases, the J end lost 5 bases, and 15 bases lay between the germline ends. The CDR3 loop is CASSYAPNGDNEQFF. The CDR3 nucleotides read TGTGCCAGCAGCTACGCCCCGAACGGGGACAATGAGCAGTTCTTC.

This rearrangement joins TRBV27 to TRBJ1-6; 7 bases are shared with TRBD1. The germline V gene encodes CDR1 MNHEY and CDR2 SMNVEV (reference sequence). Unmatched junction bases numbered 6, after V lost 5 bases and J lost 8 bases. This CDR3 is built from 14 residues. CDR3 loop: CASSLQGRHSPLHF. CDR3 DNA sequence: TGTGCCAGCAGTCTACAGGGGAGGCATTCACCCCTCCACTTT.

Written as DNA, the CDR3 is TGTGCCAGCAGTTTATGGCGCAGGGATGAAGCTTTCTTT. It yields the protein CASSLWRRDEAFF. The J gene is TRBJ1-1, the V gene TRBV28, with D perhaps matching TRBD1 (5 bases). Germline V gene lookup returns CDR1 MDHEN and CDR2 SYDVKM. The CDR3 contains 13 residues. V gave up 0 bases and J gave up 7 bases, with 9 bases separating them.

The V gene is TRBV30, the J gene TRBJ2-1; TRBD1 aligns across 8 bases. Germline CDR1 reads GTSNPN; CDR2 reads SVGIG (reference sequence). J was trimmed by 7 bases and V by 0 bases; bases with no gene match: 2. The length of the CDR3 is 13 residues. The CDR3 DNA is TGTGCCTGGAGTGTTGACAGGGGAAATGAGCAGTTCTTC. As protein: CAWSVDRGNEQFF.

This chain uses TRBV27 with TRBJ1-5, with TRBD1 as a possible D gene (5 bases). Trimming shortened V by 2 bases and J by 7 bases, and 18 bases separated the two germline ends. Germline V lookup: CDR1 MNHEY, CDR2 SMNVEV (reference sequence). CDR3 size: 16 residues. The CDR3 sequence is CASSLVFVEGPQPQHF. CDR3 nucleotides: TGTGCCAGCAGTTTAGTTTTTGTGGAGGGACCCCAGCCCCAGCATTTT.

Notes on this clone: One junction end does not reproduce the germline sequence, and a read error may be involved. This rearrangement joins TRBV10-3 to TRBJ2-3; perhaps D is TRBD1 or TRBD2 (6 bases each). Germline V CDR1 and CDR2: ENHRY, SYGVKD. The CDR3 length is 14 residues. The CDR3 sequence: CAIRETGGVDTQYF. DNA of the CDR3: TGTGCCATCCGTGAGACAGGAGGGGTAGATACGCAGTATTTT.

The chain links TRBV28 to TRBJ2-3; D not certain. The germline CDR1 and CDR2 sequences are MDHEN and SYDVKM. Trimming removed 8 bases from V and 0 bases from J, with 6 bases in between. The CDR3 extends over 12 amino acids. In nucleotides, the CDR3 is TGTGCCAGCTGGGCAAGCACAGATACGCAGTATTTT. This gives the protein CASWASTDTQYF.

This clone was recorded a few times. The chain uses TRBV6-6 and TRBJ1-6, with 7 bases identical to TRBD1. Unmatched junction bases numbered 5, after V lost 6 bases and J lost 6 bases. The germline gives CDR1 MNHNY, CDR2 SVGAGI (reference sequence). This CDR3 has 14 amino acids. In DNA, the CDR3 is TGTGCCAGCAGGACCGGACAGGTTAATTCACCCCTCCACTTT. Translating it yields CASRTGQVNSPLHF.

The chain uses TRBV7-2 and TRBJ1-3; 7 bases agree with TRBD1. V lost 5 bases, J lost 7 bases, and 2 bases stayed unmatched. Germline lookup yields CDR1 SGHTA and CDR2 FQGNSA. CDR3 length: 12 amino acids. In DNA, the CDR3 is TGTGCCAGCAGCCCGACAGGGAACACCATATATTTT. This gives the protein CASSPTGNTIYF.